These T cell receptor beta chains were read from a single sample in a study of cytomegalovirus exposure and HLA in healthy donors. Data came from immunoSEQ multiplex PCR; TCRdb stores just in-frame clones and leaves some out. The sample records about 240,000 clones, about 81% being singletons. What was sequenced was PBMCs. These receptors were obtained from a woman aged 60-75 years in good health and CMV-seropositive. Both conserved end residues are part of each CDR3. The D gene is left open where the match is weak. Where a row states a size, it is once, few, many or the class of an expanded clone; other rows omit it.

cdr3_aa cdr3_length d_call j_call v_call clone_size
CASSVSGREEQYF 13 TRBD2 TRBJ2-7 TRBV9 .
CASSRDTTGELFF 13 . TRBJ2-2 TRBV18 .
CASSQGTSGTYEQYF 15 TRBD2 TRBJ2-7 TRBV11-2 .
CASSPRGVQETQYF 14 . TRBJ2-5 TRBV27 .
CASSLAFGGQRYGYTF 16 . TRBJ1-2 TRBV5-4 few
CASSTYTGELFF 12 . TRBJ2-2 TRBV21-1 .
CASSLAGQGVYGYTF 15 TRBD1 TRBJ1-2 TRBV5-1 .
CASSQDRPSGIYEQFF 16 TRBD2 TRBJ2-1 TRBV4-1 .
CAWSVAGAETQYF 13 TRBD2 TRBJ2-5 TRBV30 .
CASSYGDRNYGYTF 14 TRBD1 TRBJ1-2 TRBV6-5 .
CASSYRTTGNEQFF 14 . TRBJ2-1 TRBV6-6 .
CASSAAGGYEQFF 13 TRBD2 TRBJ2-1 TRBV6-4 .
CASSELSLANTDTQYF 16 . TRBJ2-3 TRBV10-1 .
CASSAPRDTEAFF 13 . TRBJ1-1 TRBV11-1 .
CASSYTSGTGNNEQFF 16 TRBD2 TRBJ2-1 TRBV28 once
CASSTGGSPRYTYEQYF 17 TRBD2 TRBJ2-7 TRBV9 .
CASSEILSGLRSYEQYF 17 TRBD2 TRBJ2-7 TRBV10-2 few
CASSAENNEQFF 12 . TRBJ2-1 TRBV11-3 .
CALGTSGADTQYF 13 TRBD2 TRBJ2-3 TRBV10-3 .
CASSPVDGRGEQYF 14 . TRBJ2-7 TRBV5-4 .
CASSQELAGGLINTGELFF 19 TRBD2 TRBJ2-2 TRBV4-2 .
CASSWISTGDTEAFF 15 TRBD1 TRBJ1-1 TRBV5-1 .
CASSLGVHSYEQYF 14 . TRBJ2-7 TRBV7-2 .
CAWSYRAADTQYF 13 . TRBJ2-3 TRBV30 .
CAISAKREGSGVWQYF 16 TRBD2 TRBJ2-7 TRBV10-3 once
CASSMGDTSTDTQYF 15 . TRBJ2-3 TRBV19 once
CASSKTTTADTQYF 14 . TRBJ2-3 TRBV19 .
CSSSLVGGNSYEQYF 15 . TRBJ2-7 TRBV7-9 .
CASSLEERATQYF 13 . TRBJ2-3 TRBV11-2 few
CASSQDASGEYNEQFF 16 TRBD2 TRBJ2-1 TRBV7-9 .
CASSLGGRAADTQYF 15 TRBD2 TRBJ2-3 TRBV28 .
CSVGLYGELFF 11 . TRBJ2-2 TRBV29-1 once
CASTSLGLAGANTGELFF 18 TRBD2 TRBJ2-2 TRBV5-6 once
CASSLWAGGEGEQFF 15 . TRBJ2-1 TRBV7-3 .
CAKIQIYGYTF 11 . TRBJ1-2 TRBV21-1 once
CASSSGTGNSPLHF 14 TRBD1 TRBJ1-6 TRBV28 once
CASSPRQGPVLSGNTIYF 18 TRBD1 TRBJ1-3 TRBV27 .
CASRGAGGVIEKLFF 15 TRBD1 TRBJ1-4 TRBV6-6 .
CASSLSRWEYTGANVLTF 18 . TRBJ2-6 TRBV27 once
CASSLEQGTQPQHF 14 . TRBJ1-5 TRBV5-1 .
CASSYRVEAFF 11 . TRBJ1-1 TRBV2 .
CASSLSVETRTDTQYF 16 . TRBJ2-3 TRBV5-4 .
CASSRGQGVNYGYTF 15 TRBD1 TRBJ1-2 TRBV4-1 .
CSVVGEPSNQPQHF 14 . TRBJ1-5 TRBV29-1 .
CASSFGGVSGNTIYF 15 . TRBJ1-3 TRBV5-1 .
CASSVTRDTDTQYF 14 . TRBJ2-3 TRBV9 .
CASSQGTGGMQYF 13 TRBD1 TRBJ2-3 TRBV4-1 .
CSSSFGRQNTEAFF 14 . TRBJ1-1 TRBV7-9 once
CASSAIDRADGYTF 14 TRBD1 TRBJ1-2 TRBV19 .
CASSSPGLAGGPKDTQYF 18 TRBD2 TRBJ2-3 TRBV7-6 .
CASSLVGENTGELFF 15 . TRBJ2-2 TRBV5-1 .
CATAEDSGNTGELFF 15 . TRBJ2-2 TRBV6-5 .
CASSSGTSGSGANVLTF 17 TRBD2 TRBJ2-6 TRBV7-9 .
CASSYSIIAGYEQYF 15 . TRBJ2-7 TRBV6-6 many
CASGGARRTGELFF 14 . TRBJ2-2 TRBV19 .
CASSLQGPYGYTF 13 . TRBJ1-2 TRBV27 .
CASSEGASYEQYF 13 . TRBJ2-7 TRBV4-1 .
CASSYDRSPTYGYTF 15 . TRBJ1-2 TRBV7-9 .
CSVNQFTTGELFF 13 . TRBJ2-2 TRBV29-1 .